This is a list of T cell receptor beta chains from one sample in a study of blood T cell repertoires in COVID-19. Profiling relied on immunoSEQ multiplex PCR, and the TCRdb table lists in-frame clones only, not all of them. Counted here are around 220,000 clones, 84% occurring once; the ten biggest clones make up about 20%. Input material: peripheral blood. These TCRs come from a man aged 30 to 45 with active or convalescent COVID-19. The CDR3 runs from the conserved cysteine through the conserved F or W. D genes are given only for firm matches. Size is omitted from some rows. Given values are once, few, many or a class for expanded clones.

clone size: -; J gene: TRBJ2-7; V gene: TRBV18; D gene: TRBD2; CDR3 DNA: TGTGCCAGCTCACGGGACTACTCTTACGAGCAGTACTTC; CDR3 protein: CASSRDYSYEQYF
clone size: few; J gene: TRBJ1-2; V gene: TRBV7-2; D gene: -; CDR3 DNA: TGTGCCAGCAGCCCCCCAGGGGCCCACTATGGCTACACCTTC; CDR3 protein: CASSPPGAHYGYTF
clone size: -; J gene: TRBJ1-2; V gene: TRBV4-3; D gene: -; CDR3 DNA: TGCGCCAGCAGCCAAGACGAGAGGACTAACTATGGCTACACCTTC; CDR3 protein: CASSQDERTNYGYTF
clone size: -; J gene: TRBJ2-3; V gene: TRBV2; D gene: -; CDR3 DNA: TGTGCCAGCAGTTTTGACAGCAACTCAGGGGATACGCAGTATTTT; CDR3 protein: CASSFDSNSGDTQYF
clone size: -; J gene: TRBJ2-3; V gene: TRBV28; D gene: TRBD2; CDR3 DNA: TGTGCCAGCAATTCTCTCCGGGGGGTGGAAGATACGCAGTATTTT; CDR3 protein: CASNSLRGVEDTQYF
clone size: once; J gene: TRBJ1-5; V gene: TRBV28; D gene: -; CDR3 DNA: TGTGCCAGAGAAACGCAGGGAGGGGATCAGCCCCAGCATTTT; CDR3 protein: CARETQGGDQPQHF
clone size: -; J gene: TRBJ2-5; V gene: TRBV2; D gene: TRBD2; CDR3 DNA: TGTGCCAGCATTAGGCGGCAGGGAGGGGAGACCCAGTACTTC; CDR3 protein: CASIRRQGGETQYF
clone size: -; J gene: TRBJ1-6; V gene: TRBV20-1; D gene: -; CDR3 DNA: TGCAGTGCTAGTGGGGGGCCCGTTTCACCCCTCCACTTT; CDR3 protein: CSASGGPVSPLHF
clone size: few; J gene: TRBJ2-5; V gene: TRBV4-2; D gene: -; CDR3 DNA: TGTGCCAGCAGCCAAGGGGGCCCCGGGCAAGAGACCCAGTACTTC; CDR3 protein: CASSQGGPGQETQYF
clone size: -; J gene: TRBJ2-2; V gene: TRBV5-8; D gene: -; CDR3 DNA: TGTGCCAGCAGCTTTTGGGGAGATATGAACACCGGGGAGCTGTTTTTT; CDR3 protein: CASSFWGDMNTGELFF
clone size: -; J gene: TRBJ2-7; V gene: TRBV9; D gene: TRBD2; CDR3 DNA: TGTGCCAGCAGCGTAGGCGGGAGCGAGGAGCAGTACTTC; CDR3 protein: CASSVGGSEEQYF
clone size: -; J gene: TRBJ2-7; V gene: TRBV28; D gene: -; CDR3 DNA: TGTGCCAGCACCCTCCAGGGGACTATCTACGAGCAGTACTTC; CDR3 protein: CASTLQGTIYEQYF